A selection of T cell receptor beta chains follows, all from one sample in a study of response to subunit inactivated influenza vaccine. TCRdb recomputed calls from the RT-PCR reads with MiXCR, one row per CDR3 protein. The table includes 500,000 to 550,000 distinct CDR3 sequences, 20% to 25% detected once. These data were likewise used in another study, on T cells expressing NK-cell markers.

Sequences were derived from CD4+ T cells sorted from PBMCs, sampled approximately 12 days after vaccination. The receptors originated from a man aged 50 or older who received an inactivated influenza vaccine. Both conserved end residues are part of each CDR3. Fields, in order: clone size, D gene, J gene, V gene, CDR3 DNA, CDR3 protein. The D gene is left open where the match is weak. Clone size appears in some rows only: once, few, many, or a class for an expanded clone.

>once|-|TRBJ2-6|TRBV7-8
TGTGCCAGCATCAAGAGGCAGGTCTCTGGGGCCAACGTCCTGACTTTC
CASIKRQVSGANVLTF
>-|-|TRBJ1-2|TRBV7-2
TGTGCCAGCAGCCCTACCTGGACAGCGAACTATGGCTACACCTTC
CASSPTWTANYGYTF
>-|-|TRBJ1-6|TRBV27
TGTGCCAGCAGTTTGTCACAGGGAGTTAATTCACCCCTCCACTTT
CASSLSQGVNSPLHF
>many|-|TRBJ2-7|TRBV3-1
TGTGCCAGCAGCCAGTACAGGTCCGGCGAGCAGTACTTC
CASSQYRSGEQYF
>few|-|TRBJ2-3|TRBV20-1
TGCAGCGTACCGATGGATACGCAGTATTTT
CSVPMDTQYF
>-|-|TRBJ2-7|TRBV5-1
TGCGCCAGCAACGCAGGGGGGTACTACGAGCAGTACTTC
CASNAGGYYEQYF
>many|TRBD1|TRBJ2-5|TRBV10-3
TGTGCCAGCTCTGGACAGGCGATTGAGACCCAGTACTTC
CASSGQAIETQYF
>few|-|TRBJ2-3|TRBV18
TGTGCCAGCTCAAAAGACTTGACAGATACGCAGTATTTT
CASSKDLTDTQYF
>once|-|TRBJ2-1|TRBV24-1
TGTGCCACCAGCGATGAGAGCTCCTACAATGAGCAGTTCTTC
CATSDESSYNEQFF
>few|-|TRBJ2-1|TRBV7-2
TGTGCCAGCAGCTCAGACCAGGGGTTACCCTACAATGAGCAGTTCTTC
CASSSDQGLPYNEQFF
>many|TRBD1|TRBJ1-5|TRBV12-3/TRBV12-4
TGTGCCAGCAGTCCAGGGACAGCCAATCAGCCCCAGCATTTT
CASSPGTANQPQHF
>-|TRBD1|TRBJ1-1|TRBV7-9
TGTGCCAGCAGCTTCGCCGGGACAGCGAACACTGAAGCTTTCTTT
CASSFAGTANTEAFF
>few|TRBD1|TRBJ2-1|TRBV4-2
TGTGCCAGCAGCCCCCGCGGACAGGGGATCAGGAATGAGCAGTTCTTC
CASSPRGQGIRNEQFF
>few|-|TRBJ2-3|TRBV5-1
TGCGCCAGCAGCTTGTGGGCGGGCCACACAGATACGCAGTATTTT
CASSLWAGHTDTQYF
>-|-|TRBJ2-5|TRBV12-3/TRBV12-4
TGTGCCAGCAGCCGTCTTCTCCGGGAGACCCAGTACTTC
CASSRLLRETQYF
>-|-|TRBJ1-4|TRBV28
TGTGCCAGCAGTGCGGGACTCCGGGTCACTAATGAAAAACTGTTTTTT
CASSAGLRVTNEKLFF
>-|-|TRBJ2-3|TRBV9
TGTGCCAGCAGCCCCCAAACTAGTCCCACAGATACGCAGTATTTT
CASSPQTSPTDTQYF
>-|-|TRBJ2-6|TRBV6-2/TRBV6-3
TGTGCCAGCAGACGCCTGGGACGGACCTCTGGGGCCAACGTCCTGACTTTC
CASRRLGRTSGANVLTF
>few|-|TRBJ1-2|TRBV7-2
TGTGCCAGCAGCTTAGAGGTTGGCTATGGCTACACCTTC
CASSLEVGYGYTF
>few|-|TRBJ2-7|TRBV20-1
TGCAGTGCTGAGCATGTATCGGACGAGCAGTACTTC
CSAEHVSDEQYF
>-|-|TRBJ1-1|TRBV20-1
TGCAGTGCCAAGGCGGGAGCTTTCTTT
CSAKAGAFF
>-|-|TRBJ2-1|TRBV7-2
TGTGCCAGCAGCTTATTAGGGGACGGCAGGTTCGGGCAGTTCTTC
CASSLLGDGRFGQFF